A single count supports the clone carrying this T cell receptor (beta chain). The antigen remains undetermined. These data belong to a study of shared clonotypes between healthy human individuals. Looking at the study overall: Every donor yielded three CD4 naive, three CD4 memory, two CD8 naive and one CD8 memory plate.

Broader study findings: Several donors shared approximately 5% of their naive CD4 clonotypes.

In the authors' workflow: As immunoSEQ supplied junction-only sequences (without quality scores), filtering differed. TCRdb keeps only in-frame clones here, not all; method: immunoSEQ multiplex PCR. Clone size and V and J calls were adopted from that table, with D and trimming inferred from the DNA. The sample contains more than 400,000 clones, roughly 95% of which appear only once. The length of the CDR3 is 12 residues. Trimming pared 2 bases from V and 4 bases from J, leaving 6 bases between. Per germline, CDR1 MNHEY and CDR2 SVGAGI. The source is a woman in her twenties or thirties in good health. The specimen was naive CD4+ T cells sorted from blood. Subset of the sample: CD45RA+ positively selected. V is TRBV6-5 and J is TRBJ2-7; D unresolved. CDR3 sequence reads: CASSYDLYEQYF. The CDR3 nucleotides read TGTGCCAGCAGTTACGACCTATACGAGCAGTACTTC.